These T cell receptor beta chains were read from a single sample in a study of control samples from healthy donors and cancer patients. The table came from immunoSEQ multiplex PCR; TCRdb's copy has only in-frame clones and leaves some out. The profile covers some 120,000 clones, with 80% to 95% appearing a single time and less than 9.5% taken by the ten largest. The specimen was blood. Source of these receptors: a woman aged 18-30 years in good health. Both conserved end residues are trimmed from each CDR3. The D gene is left open where the match is weak. Clone size, where shown, is once, few, many, or a class for clones that have expanded.

j_call,d_call,v_call,clone_size,cdr3_aa
TRBJ2-4,NA,TRBV7-9,NA,ASSLNPQNIQY
TRBJ2-7,TRBD1,TRBV4-1,NA,ASSRTGIGTRAYYEQY
TRBJ2-4,TRBD1,TRBV27,NA,ASSPAGQGAINIQY
TRBJ2-5,NA,TRBV9,NA,ASSEKQETQY
TRBJ1-1,NA,TRBV24-1,NA,ATSPGNAEAF
TRBJ2-2,TRBD1,TRBV5-6,NA,ASSLGTGGTGELF
TRBJ2-7,TRBD1,TRBV5-4,NA,ASSLGGQGTTYEQY
TRBJ2-5,NA,TRBV4-2,NA,ASSQDRDIQETQY
TRBJ1-2,NA,TRBV19,many,ASSMSVYGGYT
TRBJ1-2,NA,TRBV28,NA,ASSQRGQMFSNYGYT
TRBJ1-2,NA,TRBV6-5,NA,ASSPRDLYGYT
TRBJ2-5,TRBD2,TRBV19,NA,ASNSGLAGGPRETQY
TRBJ1-5,NA,TRBV5-6,few,ASTLGGVNGQPQH
TRBJ1-6,NA,TRBV7-9,few,ASSTTGVSPLH
TRBJ2-1,TRBD2,TRBV19,NA,ASSIKGLAGRNEQF
TRBJ2-7,TRBD2,TRBV19,NA,ASSITSGASYEQY